Following are 22 T cell receptor beta chains from one sample sequenced in a study of shared clonotypes between healthy human individuals. Profiling relied on immunoSEQ multiplex PCR, and the TCRdb table lists in-frame clones only, not all of them. The table shows about 2.4 million clones, with approximately 93% occurring only once. The sequenced material came from naive CD4+ T cells from PBMCs. Indicated subset: CD45RA+ positively selected. These receptors all come from a man in his late teens or twenties in good health. Some clones in this sample may be carry-over from other donors' samples.

The J gene is TRBJ2-2, the V gene TRBV7-2; 13 bases are shared with TRBD2. From germline, CDR1 is SGHTA and CDR2 FQGNSA. With 3 bases clipped from V and 5 bases from J, the junction kept 12 bases outside the gene matches. This CDR3 has 19 amino acids. The CDR3 reads CASSLQTSGRPWETGELFF. The CDR3 DNA follows: TGTGCCAGCAGCTTGCAGACTAGCGGGAGGCCCTGGGAAACCGGGGAGCTGTTTTTT.

The chain has TRBV5-6 and TRBJ2-7; no clear D gene. Germline lookup yields CDR1 SGHDT and CDR2 YYEEEE. Deletions cut 4 bases from V and 0 bases from J, with 11 bases between. CDR3 length: 14 residues. The CDR3 region is CASSKGLFSYEQYF. Here the CDR3 DNA reads TGTGCCAGCAGCAAAGGGCTGTTCTCCTACGAGCAGTACTTC.

As regards this clone: The sample holds other DNA sequences that translate to the same CDR3. The J gene is TRBJ1-2, the V gene TRBV19; perhaps TRBD1 as D (6 bases). The CDR3 is 14 amino acids. Germline values: CDR1 LNHDA, CDR2 SQIVND (reference sequence). Trimming pared 5 bases from V and 1 base from J, leaving 11 bases between. CDR3 sequence: CASSATGINYGYTF. In DNA form, the CDR3 reads TGTGCCAGTAGTGCAACAGGGATTAACTATGGCTACACCTTC.

V is TRBV9 and J is TRBJ1-3; D is uncertain. The V gene lost 3 bases and the J gene lost 4 bases, with 11 bases spanning the gap. The V gene's germline CDR1 is SGDLS and CDR2 YYNGEE. CDR3 length: 14 amino acids. CDR3 loop: CASSDMEGGNTIYF. The CDR3, as DNA: TGTGCCAGCAGCGACATGGAAGGAGGAAACACCATATATTTT.

V and J are TRBV28 and TRBJ2-3, with TRBD2 matching 9 bases. CDR1 and CDR2 (germline): MDHEN, SYDVKM. The CDR3 is made up of 16 amino acids. Trimming cost V 4 bases and J 8 bases; bases outside gene matches: 13. CDR3 nucleotide sequence: TGTGCCAGCAGTTCCAGTGTTCGCGGGAGGGAGGGTACGCAGTATTTT. Its translation is CASSSSVRGREGTQYF.

The chain links TRBV6-1 to TRBJ2-7; D is uncertain. The CDR3 runs 14 residues. Germline assignment: CDR1 MNHNS and CDR2 SASEGT. Trimming left V 2 bases short and J 6 bases short, with 14 bases between. CDR3 coding DNA: TGTGCCAGCAGTGAATATGATAGTTTCCGCGAGCAGTACTTC. This sequence encodes CASSEYDSFREQYF.

The rearrangement joins TRBV2 to TRBJ1-5; the D is unclear. This CDR3 region has 13 residues. Trimming removed 7 bases at V and 5 bases at J, with 12 bases between. Germline V gives CDR1 SNHLY, CDR2 FYNNEI. This CDR3 reads CASKSSRDQPQHF. DNA for the CDR3: TGTGCCAGCAAGTCGAGTAGGGATCAGCCCCAGCATTTT.

This chain uses TRBV28 with TRBJ1-1, with TRBD1 matching 8 bases. This CDR3 contains 19 residues. V dropped 1 base and J dropped 4; count of bases not matched to a gene: 17. Germline CDR1 MDHEN, CDR2 SYDVKM. The CDR3 spells CASSLSVLQGADHGTEAFF. The CDR3 DNA reads TGTGCCAGCAGTTTATCCGTGTTGCAGGGGGCTGACCACGGCACTGAAGCTTTCTTT.

This sequence joins TRBV29-1 and TRBJ2-7, with 7 bases lining up with TRBD1. The CDR3 runs 11 residues. The germline V gene encodes CDR1 SQVTM and CDR2 ANQGSEA. Trimming cost V 5 bases and J 7 bases; bases outside gene matches: 5. CDR3 region: CSVKTGREQYF. DNA of the CDR3: TGCAGCGTTAAGACAGGGCGGGAGCAGTACTTC.

The chain recombines TRBV6-5 with TRBJ2-7; 8 positions agree with TRBD1. The CDR3 covers 14 residues. In germline, CDR1 is MNHEY, CDR2 SVGAGI. V lost 7 bases and J lost 4; bases outside the gene matches: 9. The CDR3 loop is CASTSGGRTYEQYF. The CDR3 DNA sequence: TGTGCCAGCACTTCAGGGGGCCGGACGTACGAGCAGTACTTC.

The rearrangement joins TRBV15 to TRBJ2-1; 9 positions match TRBD2. Germline CDR1 reads LNHNV; CDR2 reads YYDKDF (reference sequence). The CDR3 is 14 residues long. Trimming cost V 4 bases and J 7 bases; bases outside gene matches: 5. DNA of the CDR3: TGTGCCACCAGCACCCGGACTAGCGTGAATGAGCAGTTCTTC. Its protein product is CATSTRTSVNEQFF.

The chain combines TRBV7-2 with TRBJ2-7; a weak D match, TRBD1 (6 bases). Germline V lookup: CDR1 SGHTA, CDR2 FQGNSA. Trimming left V 6 bases short and J 1 base short, with 13 bases between. This CDR3 contains 14 residues. CDR3 in amino acids: CASRRGRGSYEQYF. In DNA form, the CDR3 reads TGTGCCAGCAGAAGGGGCAGGGGATCCTACGAGCAGTACTTC.

The chain links TRBV28 to TRBJ2-7; 13 positions match TRBD2. V was clipped by 6 bases and J by 2 bases; unmatched bases: 7. Germline assignment: CDR1 MDHEN and CDR2 SYDVKM. The CDR3 totals 16 residues. CDR3 in amino acids: CASSGTSGTVTYEQYF. In DNA, the CDR3 is TGTGCCAGCAGCGGGACTAGCGGGACAGTCACCTACGAGCAGTACTTC.

This chain links TRBV5-5 with TRBJ1-2; D unresolved. The CDR3 consists of 15 residues. Germline CDR1 and CDR2: SGHKS and YYEKEE (reference sequence). Trimming removed 4 bases at V and 0 bases at J, with 13 bases between. The CDR3 nucleotides are TGTGCCAGCAGCCTGAATGGGGAAGCTAACTATGGCTACACCTTC. Translating it yields CASSLNGEANYGYTF. Combining the CDR3 with reference TRBV5-5 and TRBJ1-2 gives the whole variable domain DAGVTQSPTHLIKTRGQQVTLRCSPISGHKSVSWYQQVLGQGPQFIFQYYEKEERGRGNFPDRFSARQFPNYSSELNVNALLLGDSALYLCASSLNGEANYGYTFGSGTRLTVV.

The rearrangement joins TRBV30 to TRBJ1-2; 7 bases are a match to TRBD1. From germline, CDR1 is GTSNPN and CDR2 SVGIG (reference sequence). This CDR3 comprises 15 residues. With 8 bases clipped from V and 5 bases from J, the junction kept 17 bases outside the gene matches. CDR3 nucleotides: TGTGCCGCCCTCAGCCAATCGGGACAGTCATATGGCTACACCTTC. Its protein is CAALSQSGQSYGYTF.

For this clone: The sample has other DNA sequences that encode this CDR3 too. The rearrangement joins TRBV5-1 to TRBJ2-3; 9 positions agree with TRBD2. The V gene end was trimmed by 3 bases and the J gene end by 2 bases; junction bases not matched to a gene: 4. Germline CDR1 reads SGHRS; CDR2 reads YFSETQ. The CDR3 is made up of 15 amino acids. The CDR3 nucleotides are TGCGCCAGCAGCTCCCTAGCGGGGACCACAGATACGCAGTATTTT. Amino acid sequence: CASSSLAGTTDTQYF.

The rearrangement links TRBV2 to TRBJ2-7; unclear D gene. This CDR3 region has 16 residues. Trimming removed 4 bases from V and 5 bases from J, with 21 bases in between. Germline assignment: CDR1 SNHLY and CDR2 FYNNEI. CDR3 coding DNA: TGTGCCAGCAGTGTTGGGGTTTTAGGATTTCGCGACGAGCAGTACTTC. It codes for CASSVGVLGFRDEQYF.

This clone came up a few times. The chain recombines TRBV18 with TRBJ2-7; D not certain. CDR3 length: 14 amino acids. V dropped 2 bases and J dropped 3 bases, with 11 bases sitting between them. Germline-derived CDR1 and CDR2 are KGHSH and LQKENI. The CDR3: CASSPNRGNYEQYF. The CDR3 nucleotides are TGTGCCAGCTCACCAAACCGAGGCAACTACGAGCAGTACTTC.

The chain joins TRBV29-1 to TRBJ1-2, with D possibly TRBD1 on 5 matching bases. From germline, CDR1 is SQVTM and CDR2 ANQGSEA. V lost 7 bases, J lost 4 bases, and 19 bases lay in between. The CDR3 runs to 14 residues. The CDR3 sequence: CSARSGRGIYGYTF. In DNA form, the CDR3 reads TGCAGCGCGCGGTCCGGGCGGGGGATCTATGGCTACACCTTC.

The chain combines TRBV5-1 with TRBJ2-1; D is perhaps TRBD1 (6 bases). Looked up from germline, CDR1 is SGHRS and CDR2 is YFSETQ. V dropped 0 bases and J dropped 7 bases, with 17 bases sitting between them. The length of the CDR3 is 16 residues. The CDR3 coding sequence is TGCGCCAGCAGCTTGGTCGCGGGTATCCAGGGGAATGAGCAGTTCTTC. This translates into CASSLVAGIQGNEQFF.

The genes are TRBV5-8 and TRBJ1-4; weak D call: TRBD1 (6 bases). CDR1 and CDR2 (germline): SGHTS, YDEGEE. This CDR3 spans 14 amino acids. The V and J ends lost 3 bases and 8 bases respectively, with 14 bases between them. The CDR3 DNA reads as TGTGCCAGCAGCTGGGCCGAGGGGGGCGAAAAACTGTTTTTT. This gives the protein CASSWAEGGEKLFF.

The chain joins TRBV5-4 to TRBJ2-7; 7 positions agree with TRBD1. Germline V gene lookup returns CDR1 SGHNT and CDR2 YYREEE (reference sequence). The ends lost 3 bases at V and 2 bases at J; junction bases unmatched: 5. This CDR3 is 14 amino acids long. This chain's CDR3 is CASSYGQDTYEQYF. CDR3 nucleotides: TGTGCCAGCAGCTACGGACAGGATACCTACGAGCAGTACTTC. The whole variable domain, filled in from reference TRBV5-4 and TRBJ2-7, reads ETGVTQSPTHLIKTRGQQVTLRCSSQSGHNTVSWYQQALGQGPQFIFQYYREEENGRGNFPPRFSGLQFPNYSSELNVNALELDDSALYLCASSYGQDTYEQYFGPGTRLTVT.